The clone carrying this TCR beta chain has only a few counts. Given a much more abundant clone one base away, this may be a read error. Amplifying from RNA transcripts, the study obtained TCR beta CDR3 regions. Second-round multiplex PCR came after a first-round RT-PCR that employed HTBI primers. TCRdb called the multiplex PCR reads again in MiXCR, with one record for every CDR3 protein. The repertoire holds about 1.1 million distinct CDR3 sequences, with roughly two fifths as singletons. This record comes from a study of Graves' ophthalmopathy and Graves' hyperthyroidism. Germline loops: CDR1 SGHTA, CDR2 FQGNSA. The CDR3 is 16 amino acids. Among the hyperthyroidism patients, all were newly diagnosed, aged 18 to 65, with under 2 months' duration. In this cohort, patients with other autoimmune diseases, uncontrolled infections, pregnancy or lactation were excluded.

This sequence was found in an adult man with Graves' hyperthyroidism. Material: peripheral blood or thyroid tissue (not recorded which). The V and J genes are TRBV7-2 and TRBJ2-5, with D possibly being TRBD2 (5 bases). The CDR3 spells CASSHGVSIPQEAQYF. The CDR3 region has the DNA TGTGCCAGCAGCCACGGGGTTAGCATCCCCCAAGAGGCCCAGTACTTC.